The sequence of this T cell receptor delta chain was determined in a study of γδ T cells in repeated Plasmodium falciparum infection. Study conclusions and caveats: Malian children's Vdelta2-negative repertoires appeared more expanded and less diverse than Australians'.

The CDR3 totals 16 residues. Unmatched junction bases numbered 9, after V lost 8 bases and J lost 3 bases. Germline V gene data show CDR1 as TSWWSYY and CDR2 as QGS. This clone was counted between two and nine times. No antigen is known for it. This DNA translates differently at residues 4 and 9 from the TCRdb protein, which is that of a much larger clone; a read error is likely, and the protein shown is the DNA's own translation. Vgamma9/Vdelta2+ and Vdelta2-negative gammadelta T cells were flow-sorted from PBMC for bulk sequencing. TCRdb fed the multiplex PCR reads to CATT. Of some 100,000 delta-chain clones listed, more than 1.4% are singletons.

Sequencing used gamma-delta T cells from blood. This sequence originates from a pool of human donors (malaria-infected and uninfected, not separated). The gene calls are TRDV1 and TRDJ2, with 10 bases aligning to TRDD3. Written as DNA, the CDR3 is TGTGCTCTTTGGGGGGGATACGCGAAACTGACAGCACAACTCTTCTTT. Residues: CALWGGYAKLTAQLFF.